This TCR beta chain was observed in a study of human T cells and chemical hapten exposure. TCRdb recomputed calls from the RACE reads with MiXCR, one row per CDR3 protein. Here the sample spans 300,000 to 400,000 distinct CDR3 sequences, around 7% being singletons. For this clonotype: Its antigen is currently unknown.

Indicated time point: patch test 1, 2 weeks after DPC sensitization. Documented treatment: therapeutic diphenylcyclopropenone sensitization with weekly scalp DPC. Study outcomes and limitations: The number of TCRs above 1 in 1000 frequency did not change after DPC sensitization. There was a positive correlation between PT1 expanded TCR counts and patch test score. Among expanded TCRs, significantly more large CDR3 similarity clusters formed than among controls.

Germline lookup yields CDR1 DFQATT and CDR2 SNEGSKA (reference sequence). V gave up 0 bases and J gave up 5 bases; unmatched junction bases: 3. There are 14 residues in the CDR3. The sequences come from whole blood, collected in connection with sensitization to the hapten diphenylcyclopropenone (DPC). The TCR comes from a woman aged 18 to 35 with alopecia areata. Some clones in this sample may be carry-over from other donors' samples. The chain recombines TRBV20-1 with TRBJ2-5; TRBD2 agrees at 10 bases. The CDR3 DNA is TGCAGTGCTAGAGATAGAGCGGGGGGGGAGACCCAGTACTTC. Its translation is CSARDRAGGETQYF.